These T cell receptor beta chains were read from a single sample in a study of blood T cell repertoires in COVID-19. Some clones are missing from TCRdb's copy, which holds only in-frame ones; the method was immunoSEQ multiplex PCR. The table lists approximately 300,000 clones, 75% to 95% of them singletons. Sequenced material: peripheral blood. The receptors derive from a woman aged 30 to 39 with COVID-19, enrolled during active disease. CDR3s include the opening cysteine and the closing phenylalanine or tryptophan. Fields, in order: D gene, V gene, clone size, J gene, CDR3 DNA, CDR3 protein. D genes are given only for firm matches. Some rows mark clone size as missing; the rest say once, few, many or name a class of expanded clone.

>TRBD1|TRBV27|.|TRBJ2-2
TGTGCCACTGGACAGGGGGCATCCGGGGAGCTGTTTTTT
CATGQGASGELFF
>.|TRBV7-9|.|TRBJ2-7
TGTGCCAGCCGTAGTTCCCGTTCCTACGAGCAGTACTTC
CASRSSRSYEQYF
>.|TRBV10-3|.|TRBJ1-2
TGTGCCATCAGGTTTGGGGGAGGTACGAACTATGGCTACACCTTC
CAIRFGGGTNYGYTF
>.|TRBV12-3/TRBV12-4|.|TRBJ1-5
TGTGCCAGCAACACTAGGGGGGGGCCCCAGCATTTT
CASNTRGGPQHF
>TRBD2|TRBV5-1|.|TRBJ2-7
TGCGCCAGCAGCTTGGCTCTAGCGGGAGTCTACGAGCAGTACTTC
CASSLALAGVYEQYF
>.|TRBV3-1/TRBV3-2|once|TRBJ2-7
TGTGCCAGCAGCCAAGCGACTAGTTCCGAGCAGTACTTC
CASSQATSSEQYF
>.|TRBV6-5|.|TRBJ2-5
TGTGCCAGCAGACGGGACCAAGAGACCCAGTACTTC
CASRRDQETQYF
>.|TRBV24-1|.|TRBJ2-3
TGTGCCACCAGTGAGTCCAGAGGTGGAGGAGATACGCAGTATTTT
CATSESRGGGDTQYF
>TRBD1|TRBV2|.|TRBJ1-1
TGTGCCAGCAGCGCAGGGGGCGCTTTCTTT
CASSAGGAFF
>.|TRBV27|few|TRBJ2-7
TGTGCCAGCGGCACAGGGGGGGGCTACGAGCAGTACTTC
CASGTGGGYEQYF
>TRBD2|TRBV7-3|.|TRBJ2-1
TGTGCCAGCAGCTTGACTAGCGGATTCTACAATGAGCAGTTCTTC
CASSLTSGFYNEQFF
>.|TRBV7-9|.|TRBJ1-1
TGTGCCAGCAGCTTAGCGGGGGGACGAAAGGCTTTCTTT
CASSLAGGRKAFF
>TRBD2|TRBV19|once|TRBJ2-1
TGTGCCAGTAGTATAGAAAGGTCCAGCGGGATAGCCAATGAGCAGTTCTTC
CASSIERSSGIANEQFF
>TRBD2|TRBV19|once|TRBJ2-1
TGTGCCAGTAGTATCTCGACTAGCGGCTACAATGAGCAGTTCTTC
CASSISTSGYNEQFF
>TRBD2|TRBV29-1|.|TRBJ2-7
TGCAGCGTTGAAGATCCTGTCGGGGGGGGCTACGAGCAGTACTTC
CSVEDPVGGGYEQYF
>TRBD2|TRBV29-1|.|TRBJ2-1
TGCAGCGCCTGCCTGGGACTAGCGGACTCCAATGAGCAGTTCTTC
CSACLGLADSNEQFF
>.|TRBV2|once|TRBJ1-5
TGTGCCAGCAGCGGACAACTTAGCCAGCCCCAGCATTTT
CASSGQLSQPQHF
>TRBD2|TRBV6-2/TRBV6-3|.|TRBJ2-6
TGTGCCAGCAGTTACGCGGCTAGCGGGAGAGGAGGGGCCAACGTCCTGACTTTC
CASSYAASGRGGANVLTF
>TRBD2|TRBV7-9|.|TRBJ2-1
TGTGCCAGCAGCCCACCGGGACTAGCGGGAGTAGAGCAGTTCTTC
CASSPPGLAGVEQFF
>.|TRBV30|.|TRBJ1-2
TGTGCCTGGAGTGTACGGGGGGCGTCTGGCTACACCTTC
CAWSVRGASGYTF
>.|TRBV2|.|TRBJ2-3
TGTGCCAGCAGTCAAAATCTTGGGCCAGATACGCAGTATTTT
CASSQNLGPDTQYF
>.|TRBV7-8|once|TRBJ1-1
TGTGCCAGCAGCCCCCGGGGGGGGCGTACTGAAGCTTTCTTT
CASSPRGGRTEAFF
>TRBD1|TRBV7-2|.|TRBJ1-5
TGTGCCAGCAGCTTAGAGAGGGGGCTTCAGCCCCAGCATTTT
CASSLERGLQPQHF
>.|TRBV9|few|TRBJ1-1
TGTGCCAGCAGCGTAGGAGAGTTTCGGAACACTGAAGCTTTCTTT
CASSVGEFRNTEAFF
>.|TRBV14|.|TRBJ1-2
TGTGCCAGCAGCCAAGAATTTAACAGGAACTATGGCTACACCTTC
CASSQEFNRNYGYTF
>.|TRBV5-1|.|TRBJ1-2
TGCGCCAGCAGCTGGGGGGACCCAAGCTCTAACTATGGCTACACCTTC
CASSWGDPSSNYGYTF
>TRBD2|TRBV7-6|once|TRBJ2-1
TGTGCCAGCAGCTCGGGAGGTAGCTCCTACAATGAGCAGTTCTTC
CASSSGGSSYNEQFF
>.|TRBV29-1|many|TRBJ1-1
TGCAGCGTTGATGAAGGGGTGGCTGAAGCTTTCTTT
CSVDEGVAEAFF
>.|TRBV11-2|.|TRBJ2-7
TGTGCCAGCAGCAGTGACAGGCGGGCGGCGTTCTTC
CASSSDRRAAFF
>TRBD1|TRBV9|.|TRBJ1-2
TGTGCCAGCAGCGGGGGGACAGGGGGCCTCTATGGCTACACCTTC
CASSGGTGGLYGYTF
>.|TRBV28|.|TRBJ1-5
TGTGCCAGCAGTTTATATACAGGGCGTAGCAATCAGCCCCAGCATTTT
CASSLYTGRSNQPQHF
>.|TRBV6-5|.|TRBJ2-7
TGTGCCAGCAGTTACTCCCCCGCAGTCTACGAGCAGTACTTC
CASSYSPAVYEQYF
>TRBD1|TRBV19|.|TRBJ1-4
TGTGCCAGTAGCACGATGACAGGGGAGGGTGAAAAACTGTTTTTT
CASSTMTGEGEKLFF
>.|TRBV7-2|.|TRBJ1-3
TGTGCCAGCAGCTTAAACAGTTACTCTGGAAACACCATATATTTT
CASSLNSYSGNTIYF
>TRBD1|TRBV6-5|.|TRBJ1-5
TGTGCCAGCAGTTGGACAGGACTTTATAGCAATCAGCCCCAGCATTTT
CASSWTGLYSNQPQHF
>.|TRBV27|.|TRBJ1-5
TGTGCCAGCAGTATACAGGTCAATCAGCCCCAGCATTTT
CASSIQVNQPQHF
>TRBD2|TRBV7-8|.|TRBJ2-2
TGTGCCAGCAGCCTCCTCGCGGGGGTAGGGGAGCTGTTTTTT
CASSLLAGVGELFF
>.|TRBV15|.|TRBJ1-5
TGTGCCACCAGCAGAGATTGGCAGGGGAACCAGCCCCAGCATTTT
CATSRDWQGNQPQHF
>.|TRBV30|few|TRBJ1-3
TGTGCCTGGAGTGTACGAGAGGCGTGGCATGGAAACACCATATATTTT
CAWSVREAWHGNTIYF
>.|TRBV27|.|TRBJ1-1
TGTGCCAGTGGGCCAGTAGGAACTGAAGCTTTCTTT
CASGPVGTEAFF
>.|TRBV4-1|.|TRBJ2-1
TGCGCCAGCAGCCAAGGTAATAGTAGGACTAATGAGCAGTTCTTC
CASSQGNSRTNEQFF
>TRBD1|TRBV28|once|TRBJ2-7
TGTGCCAGCAGACCGACCGACAGGGATTCATACGAGCAGTACTTC
CASRPTDRDSYEQYF
>TRBD2|TRBV28|.|TRBJ2-7
TGTGCCAGCACCCTGGGACTAGCTAGTTACGAGCAGTACTTC
CASTLGLASYEQYF